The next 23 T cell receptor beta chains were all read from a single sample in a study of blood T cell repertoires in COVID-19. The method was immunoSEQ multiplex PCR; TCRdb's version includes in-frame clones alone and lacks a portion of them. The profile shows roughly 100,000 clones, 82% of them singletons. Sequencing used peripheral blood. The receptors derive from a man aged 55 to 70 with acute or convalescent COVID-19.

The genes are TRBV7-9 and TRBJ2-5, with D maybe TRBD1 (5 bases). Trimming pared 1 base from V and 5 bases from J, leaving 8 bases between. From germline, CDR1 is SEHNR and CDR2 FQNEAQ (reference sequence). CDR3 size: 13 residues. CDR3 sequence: CASSLGRGETQYF. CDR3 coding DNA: TGTGCCAGCAGCTTAGGAAGGGGCGAGACCCAGTACTTC.

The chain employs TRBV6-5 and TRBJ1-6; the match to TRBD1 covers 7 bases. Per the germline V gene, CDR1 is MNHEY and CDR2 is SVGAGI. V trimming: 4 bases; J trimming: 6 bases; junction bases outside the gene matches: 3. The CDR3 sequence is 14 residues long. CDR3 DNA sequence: TGTGCCAGCAGTTCCTACAGGGGTAATTCACCCCTCCACTTT. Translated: CASSSYRGNSPLHF.

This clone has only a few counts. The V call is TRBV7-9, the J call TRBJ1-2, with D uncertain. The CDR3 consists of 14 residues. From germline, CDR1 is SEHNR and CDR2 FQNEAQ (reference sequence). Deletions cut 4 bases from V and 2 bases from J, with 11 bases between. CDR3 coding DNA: TGTGCCAGCAGCTCTTGGGCGATCAACTATGGCTACACCTTC. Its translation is CASSSWAINYGYTF.

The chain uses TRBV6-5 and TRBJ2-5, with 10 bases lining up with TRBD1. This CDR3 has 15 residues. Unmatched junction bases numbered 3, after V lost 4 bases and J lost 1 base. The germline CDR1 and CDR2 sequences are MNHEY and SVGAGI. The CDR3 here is CASSWTGGGQETQYF. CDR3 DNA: TGTGCCAGCAGTTGGACAGGGGGTGGCCAAGAGACCCAGTACTTC.

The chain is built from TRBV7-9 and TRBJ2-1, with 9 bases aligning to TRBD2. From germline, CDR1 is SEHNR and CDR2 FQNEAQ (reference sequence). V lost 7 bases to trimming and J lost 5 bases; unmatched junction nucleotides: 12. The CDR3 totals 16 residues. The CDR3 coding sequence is TGTGCCAGCAACTCAAAGGCGGGAGGGTCCAACAATGAGCAGTTCTTC. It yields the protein CASNSKAGGSNNEQFF.

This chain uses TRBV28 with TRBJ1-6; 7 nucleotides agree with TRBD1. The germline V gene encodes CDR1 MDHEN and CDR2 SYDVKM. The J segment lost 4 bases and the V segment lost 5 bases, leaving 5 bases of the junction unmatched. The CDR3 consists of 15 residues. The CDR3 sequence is CASSTSRGYNSPLHF. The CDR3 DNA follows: TGTGCCAGCAGTACCTCCAGGGGGTATAATTCACCCCTCCACTTT.

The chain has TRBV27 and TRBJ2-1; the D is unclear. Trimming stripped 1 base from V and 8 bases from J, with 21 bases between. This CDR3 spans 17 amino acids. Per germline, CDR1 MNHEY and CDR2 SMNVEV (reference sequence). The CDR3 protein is CASSLYSGLLYTDEQFF. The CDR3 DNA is TGTGCCAGCAGTTTATATTCAGGTTTACTGTACACTGATGAGCAGTTCTTC.

The CDR3: CASNRGTPSSGANVLTF. CDR3 nucleotide sequence: TGTGCCAGCAATAGAGGGACACCATCATCTGGGGCCAACGTCCTGACTTTC. The chain recombines TRBV28 with TRBJ2-6; D is possibly TRBD1 (6 bases). V was cut by 7 bases and J by 1 base, with 17 bases left in between. The CDR3 covers 17 residues. Germline assignment: CDR1 MDHEN and CDR2 SYDVKM. Combining the CDR3 with reference TRBV28 and TRBJ2-6 gives the whole variable domain DVKVTQSSRYLVKRTGEKVFLECVQDMDHENMFWYRQDPGLGLRLIYFSYDVKMKEKGDIPEGYSVSREKKERFSLILESASTNQTSMYLCASNRGTPSSGANVLTFGAGSRLTVL.

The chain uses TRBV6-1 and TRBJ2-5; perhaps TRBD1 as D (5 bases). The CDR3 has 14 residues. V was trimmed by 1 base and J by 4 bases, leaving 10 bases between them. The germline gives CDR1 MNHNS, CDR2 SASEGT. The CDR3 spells CASSEGQRPETQYF. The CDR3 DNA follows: TGTGCCAGCAGTGAAGGACAGCGTCCAGAGACCCAGTACTTC.

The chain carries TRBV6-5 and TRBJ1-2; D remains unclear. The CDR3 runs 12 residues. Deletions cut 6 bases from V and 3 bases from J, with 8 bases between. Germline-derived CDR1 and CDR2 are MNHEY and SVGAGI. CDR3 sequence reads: CASRDTYYGYTF. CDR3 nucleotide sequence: TGTGCCAGCAGAGACACATACTATGGCTACACCTTC.

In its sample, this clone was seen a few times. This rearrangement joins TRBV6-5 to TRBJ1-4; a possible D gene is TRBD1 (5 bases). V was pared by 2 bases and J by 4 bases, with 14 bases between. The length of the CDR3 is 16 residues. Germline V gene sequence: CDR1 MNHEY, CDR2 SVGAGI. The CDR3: CASSYTGDGYNEKLFF. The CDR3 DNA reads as TGTGCCAGCAGTTACACGGGGGACGGTTATAATGAAAAACTGTTTTTT.

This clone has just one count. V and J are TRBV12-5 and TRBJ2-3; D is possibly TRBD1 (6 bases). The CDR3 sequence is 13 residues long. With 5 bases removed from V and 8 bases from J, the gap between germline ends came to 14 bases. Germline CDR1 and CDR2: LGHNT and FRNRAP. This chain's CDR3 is CASGPQGRGTQYF. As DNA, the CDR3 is TGTGCTAGTGGTCCGCAGGGGCGAGGTACGCAGTATTTT.

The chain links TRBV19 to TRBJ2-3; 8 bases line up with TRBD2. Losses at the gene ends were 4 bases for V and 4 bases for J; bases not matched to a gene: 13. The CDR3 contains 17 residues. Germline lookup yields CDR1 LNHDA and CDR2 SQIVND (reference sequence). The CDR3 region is CASSSPQRGRVSDTQYF. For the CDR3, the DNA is TGTGCCAGTAGTAGCCCTCAGCGGGGGCGGGTGTCAGATACGCAGTATTTT.

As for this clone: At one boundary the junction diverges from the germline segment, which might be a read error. CDR3 DNA sequence: TGTGCCAGCAGCCAAGGGGACAGGACTGTAAACTTC. Amino acids: CASSQGDRTVNF. The chain combines TRBV4-2 with TRBJ1-2; the match to TRBD1 covers 8 bases. CDR3 length: 12 residues. CDR1 and CDR2 (germline): LGHNA, YNFKEQ.

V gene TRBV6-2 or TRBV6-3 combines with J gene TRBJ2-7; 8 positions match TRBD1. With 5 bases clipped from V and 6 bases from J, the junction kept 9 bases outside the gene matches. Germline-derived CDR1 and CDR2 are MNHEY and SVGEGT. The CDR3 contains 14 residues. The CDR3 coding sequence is TGTGCCAGCAGTGACGACAGGGGTCCGGTCGAGCAGTACTTC. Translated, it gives CASSDDRGPVEQYF.

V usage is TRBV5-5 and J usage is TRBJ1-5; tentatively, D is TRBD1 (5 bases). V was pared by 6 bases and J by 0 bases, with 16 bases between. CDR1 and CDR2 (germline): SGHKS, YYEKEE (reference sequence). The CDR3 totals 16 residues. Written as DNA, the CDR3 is TGTGCCAGCACCCCGGGACTAATTTATAGCAATCAGCCCCAGCATTTT. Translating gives CASTPGLIYSNQPQHF.

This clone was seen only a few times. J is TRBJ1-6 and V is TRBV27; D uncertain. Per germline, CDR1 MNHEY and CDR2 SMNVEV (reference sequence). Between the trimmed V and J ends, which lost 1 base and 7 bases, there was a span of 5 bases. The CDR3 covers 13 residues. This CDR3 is CASSLLANSPLHF. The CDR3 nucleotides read TGTGCCAGCAGTTTATTGGCCAATTCACCCCTCCACTTT.

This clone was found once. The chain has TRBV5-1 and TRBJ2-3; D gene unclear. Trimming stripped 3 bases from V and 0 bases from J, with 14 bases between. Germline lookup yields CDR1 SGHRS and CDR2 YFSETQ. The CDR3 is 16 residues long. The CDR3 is CASSSVTGASTDTQYF. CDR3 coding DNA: TGCGCCAGCAGCTCTGTCACTGGTGCTAGCACAGATACGCAGTATTTT.

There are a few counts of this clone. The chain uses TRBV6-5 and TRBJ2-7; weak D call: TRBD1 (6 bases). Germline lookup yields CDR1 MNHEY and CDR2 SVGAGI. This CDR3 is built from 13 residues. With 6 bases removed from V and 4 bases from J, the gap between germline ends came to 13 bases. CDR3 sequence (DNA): TGTGCCAGCAGCATAGGACAGATATACGAGCAGTACTTC. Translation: CASSIGQIYEQYF.

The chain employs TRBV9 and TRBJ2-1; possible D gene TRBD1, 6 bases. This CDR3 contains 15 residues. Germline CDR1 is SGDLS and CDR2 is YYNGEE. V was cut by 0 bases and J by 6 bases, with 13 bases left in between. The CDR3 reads CASSVVGDIRNEQFF. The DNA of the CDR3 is TGTGCCAGCAGCGTAGTTGGGGACATTCGCAATGAGCAGTTCTTC.

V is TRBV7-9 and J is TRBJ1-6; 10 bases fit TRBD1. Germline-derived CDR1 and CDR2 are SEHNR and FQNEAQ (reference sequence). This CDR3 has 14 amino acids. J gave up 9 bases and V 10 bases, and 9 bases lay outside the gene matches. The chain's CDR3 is CAINLRDRGSPLHF. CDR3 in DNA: TGTGCCATAAACCTCCGGGACAGGGGTTCACCCCTCCACTTT.

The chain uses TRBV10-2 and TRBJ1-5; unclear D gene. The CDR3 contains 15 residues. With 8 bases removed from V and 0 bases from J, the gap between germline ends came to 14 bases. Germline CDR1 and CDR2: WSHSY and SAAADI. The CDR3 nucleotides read TGCGCCAGCCGTGGTGCAGACATTAGCAATCAGCCCCAGCATTTT. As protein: CASRGADISNQPQHF.

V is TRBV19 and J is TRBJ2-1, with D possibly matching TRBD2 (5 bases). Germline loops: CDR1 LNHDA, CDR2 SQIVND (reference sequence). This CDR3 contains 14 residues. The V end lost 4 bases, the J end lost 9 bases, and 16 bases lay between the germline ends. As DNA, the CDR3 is TGTGCCAGTAGTACAACTAGTTACGAAAGTGAGCAGTTCTTC. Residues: CASSTTSYESEQFF.